One and the same sample provided the 24 T cell receptor beta chains below, sequenced in a study of T cell responses to AZD1222 COVID-19 vaccine. Sequenced by immunoSEQ multiplex PCR; TCRdb stores in-frame clones only, minus some. Of more than 150,000 clones detected, over 80% appear once; the ten largest clones hold 2.5% to 3%. Sequencing was performed on peripheral blood, taken on day 0 of MenACWY control vaccination. The source is an adult in good health.

This chain connects TRBV3-1 (or the pseudogene TRBV3-2) to TRBJ2-5; the D gene is possibly TRBD2 (5 bases). V lost 6 bases and J 4 bases, leaving 18 bases between the germline ends. The CDR3 spans 15 residues. Germline values: CDR1 LGHDT, CDR2 YNNKEL (reference sequence). For the CDR3, the DNA is TGTGCCAGCAGACCGAGGGCTAGTGGGTTAGAGACCCAGTACTTC. Residues: CASRPRASGLETQYF.

The chain combines TRBV9 with TRBJ2-3; 10 nucleotides align to TRBD2. CDR3 length: 17 residues. The ends lost 3 bases at V and 1 base at J; junction bases unmatched: 8. CDR1 SGDLS and CDR2 YYNGEE come from the germline V gene. The CDR3 sequence: CASSDRSGLAGTDTQYF. Written as DNA, the CDR3 is TGTGCCAGCAGCGACCGATCTGGACTAGCGGGCACAGATACGCAGTATTTT. The variable domain in full, completed from reference TRBV9 and TRBJ2-3, reads DSGVTQTPKHLITATGQRVTLRCSPRSGDLSVYWYQQSLDQGLQFLIQYYNGEERAKGNILERFSAQQFPDLHSELNLSSLELGDSALYFCASSDRSGLAGTDTQYFGPGTRLTVL.

This clone was counted a single time. The chain has TRBV20-1 and TRBJ2-1; TRBD1 agrees at 8 bases. With 6 bases clipped from V and 9 bases from J, the junction kept 4 bases outside the gene matches. CDR3 length: 11 amino acids. CDR1 and CDR2 (germline): DFQATT, SNEGSKA (reference sequence). In DNA, the CDR3 is TGCAGTGCGCCAGGGGGCAGTGAGCAGTTCTTC. Protein product: CSAPGGSEQFF.

The chain recombines TRBV5-3 with TRBJ1-2, with 9 bases aligning to TRBD1. TRBV5-3 carries the ORF label, with uncertain function. This CDR3 is built from 13 residues. V lost 4 bases and J lost 6; bases outside the gene matches: 4. This CDR3 reads CARSPGQGDGYTF. In nucleotides, the CDR3 is TGTGCCAGAAGCCCGGGACAGGGAGATGGCTACACCTTC.

V and J are TRBV6-2 or TRBV6-3 and TRBJ1-1, with D possibly TRBD1 on 6 matching bases. The CDR3 contains 16 residues. Trimming removed 6 bases at V and 0 bases at J, with 17 bases between. Germline V CDR1 and CDR2: MNHEY, SVGEGT. CDR3 loop: CASSPWTAFMNTEAFF. In DNA, the CDR3 is TGTGCCAGCAGCCCCTGGACAGCATTCATGAACACTGAAGCTTTCTTT.

CDR3 sequence (DNA): TGTGCCAGCAGCCCGAGCGGGTCGGAGGGGGAGACCCAGTACTTC. This gives the protein CASSPSGSEGETQYF. This sequence joins TRBV5-4 and TRBJ2-5; D is possibly TRBD2 (6 bases). CDR3 length equals 15 residues. V was cut by 4 bases and J by 5 bases, with 18 bases left in between. CDR1 SGHNT and CDR2 YYREEE come from the germline V gene (reference sequence). Looking up the rest from reference TRBV5-4 and TRBJ2-5 gives the full variable domain: ETGVTQSPTHLIKTRGQQVTLRCSSQSGHNTVSWYQQALGQGPQFIFQYYREEENGRGNFPPRFSGLQFPNYSSELNVNALELDDSALYLCASSPSGSEGETQYFGPGTRLLVL.

The chain carries TRBV4-3 and TRBJ1-2; 8 nucleotides agree with TRBD1. Germline CDR1 is LGHNA and CDR2 is YSLEER. V shed 0 bases, J shed 10 bases, and the junction held 10 bases outside the gene matches. The CDR3 consists of 15 residues. The CDR3 sequence: CASSQDMTGAVDYTF. CDR3 nucleotide sequence: TGCGCCAGCAGCCAAGACATGACAGGGGCGGTGGACTACACCTTC.

The gene calls are TRBV28 and TRBJ2-3; 7 positions match TRBD1. CDR3 length: 15 amino acids. Germline assignment: CDR1 MDHEN and CDR2 SYDVKM. Trimming at V came to 4 bases and at J to 4 bases, leaving 8 bases not matched to a gene. This CDR3 is CASSSSQGVADTQYF. CDR3 bases: TGTGCCAGCAGTTCCAGCCAGGGGGTGGCAGATACGCAGTATTTT.

For this clone: A read error may account for a junction end that differs from germline. The chain carries TRBV14 and TRBJ2-1; the D gene is possibly TRBD1 (6 bases). This CDR3 contains 12 residues. CDR1 and CDR2 (germline): SGHDN, FVKESK. The CDR3 region has the DNA TGTGCCAGCAGCCAAGTGAGGGGGTTATCGGTCTTC. It is translated as CASSQVRGLSVF.

Only a few counts were recorded for this clone. This chain connects TRBV6-1 to TRBJ1-2; no clear D. The CDR3 has 11 amino acids. Trimming shortened V by 2 bases and J by 11 bases, and 9 bases separated the two germline ends. Germline V lookup: CDR1 MNHNS, CDR2 SASEGT. CDR3 coding DNA: TGTGCCAGCAGTGAACCCTGGACGTACACCTTC. As protein: CASSEPWTYTF.

As concerns this clone: Other DNA sequences of this sample code for an identical CDR3. V usage is TRBV18 and J usage is TRBJ1-6, with 9 bases fitting TRBD1. This CDR3 spans 14 amino acids. Trimming at V came to 6 bases and at J to 7 bases, leaving 4 bases not matched to a gene. In germline, CDR1 is KGHSH, CDR2 LQKENI. As DNA, the CDR3 is TGTGCCAGCTCGCGGGACAGGGTCAATTCACCCCTCCACTTT. It translates to CASSRDRVNSPLHF.

DNA of the CDR3: TGTGCCAGCTCACCCATCCAGGGGGTTCCAACTAATGAAAAACTGTTTTTT. This gives the protein CASSPIQGVPTNEKLFF. The genes are TRBV18 and TRBJ1-4; 7 positions match TRBD1. The trim removed 3 bases at V and 0 bases at J, leaving 7 bases unmatched. This CDR3 has 17 amino acids. Germline CDR1 is KGHSH and CDR2 is LQKENI.

The V and J genes are TRBV7-6 and TRBJ2-1, with a possible D match to TRBD2 (5 bases). This CDR3 spans 16 amino acids. The V gene's germline CDR1 is SGHVS and CDR2 FNYEAQ. Trimming shortened V by 3 bases and J by 4 bases, and 16 bases separated the two germline ends. CDR3 loop: CASSLSGENVYNEQFF. The CDR3 DNA sequence: TGTGCCAGCAGCTTGAGCGGAGAAAACGTGTACAATGAGCAGTTCTTC.

V is TRBV12-3 or TRBV12-4 and J is TRBJ1-4; perhaps TRBD1 as D (6 bases). The CDR3 has 12 amino acids. V shed 7 bases and J shed 8 bases, with 11 bases lying between them. In DNA, the CDR3 is TGTGCCAGCAAGAGGACAGCCGAAAAACTGTTTTTT. Residues: CASKRTAEKLFF.

The chain uses TRBV9 and TRBJ2-3; TRBD1 agrees at 9 bases. CDR3 size: 15 residues. Germline CDR1 is SGDLS and CDR2 is YYNGEE. Germline trimming cut 2 bases from V and 5 bases from J; bases unmatched to any gene: 6. CDR3 sequence reads: CASSVGQGSGDTQYF. For the CDR3, the DNA is TGTGCCAGCAGCGTTGGACAGGGGTCGGGAGATACGCAGTATTTT.

This clone was observed a single time. The chain combines TRBV21-1 with TRBJ2-2; the D segment call TRBD1 is taken from the table without a DNA check. TRBV21-1 is a pseudogene. CDR3 length equals 16 residues. The CDR3 nucleotides read TGTGCCAGCAGCTTACGGACAGGGGGCGACACCGGGGAGCTGTTTTTT. This translates into CASSLRTGGDTGELFF.

This chain joins TRBV7-2 and TRBJ2-1; D is unresolved. The V and J ends lost 1 base and 0 bases respectively, with 4 bases between them. The CDR3 covers 14 residues. Germline V lookup: CDR1 SGHTA, CDR2 FQGNSA. CDR3: CASSLDGSYNEQFF. The CDR3 DNA reads as TGTGCCAGCAGCTTAGACGGCTCCTACAATGAGCAGTTCTTC.

CDR3 DNA sequence: TGTGCCAGCAGCTCGGACAGTTTCTATGGCTACACCTTC. This gives the protein CASSSDSFYGYTF. The chain combines TRBV5-4 with TRBJ1-2; D might be TRBD1 (6 bases). Germline lookup yields CDR1 SGHNT and CDR2 YYREEE (reference sequence). The length of the CDR3 is 13 residues. Between the trimmed V and J ends, which lost 3 bases and 4 bases, there was a span of 10 bases.

The count of this clone is one. V and J are TRBV25-1 and TRBJ2-1, with 7 bases matching TRBD2. The V gene end was trimmed by 1 base and the J gene end by 0 bases; junction bases not matched to a gene: 6. CDR1 is MGHDK, CDR2 SYGVNS, per germline. The length of the CDR3 is 17 residues. CDR3 protein: CASSESLSSGSYNEQFF. The CDR3 DNA reads TGTGCCAGCAGTGAATCCCTGTCTAGCGGCTCCTACAATGAGCAGTTCTTC.

The chain joins TRBV7-3 to TRBJ2-1, with D perhaps TRBD1 (6 bases). Looked up from germline, CDR1 is SGHTA and CDR2 is FQGTGA. The CDR3 is 12 amino acids. V shed 5 bases and J shed 11 bases, with 13 bases lying between them. The CDR3 DNA follows: TGTGCCAGCAGCCCCAGAGGACAGAAGCAGTTCTTC. This codes for CASSPRGQKQFF.

The rearrangement links TRBV18 to TRBJ2-7; D remains unclear. CDR1 KGHSH and CDR2 LQKENI come from the germline V gene. Trimming removed 1 base at V and 2 bases at J, with 21 bases between. The length of the CDR3 is 18 residues. This CDR3 reads CASSPQVRTANAPYEQYF. CDR3 in DNA: TGTGCCAGCTCACCACAAGTTCGAACCGCTAATGCCCCCTACGAGCAGTACTTC. Full variable domain (rest looked up from reference TRBV18 and TRBJ2-7): NAGVMQNPRHLVRRRGQEARLRCSPMKGHSHVYWYRQLPEEGLKFMVYLQKENIIDESGMPKERFSAEFPKEGPSILRIQQVVRGDSAAYFCASSPQVRTANAPYEQYFGPGTRLTVT.

The CDR3 region has the DNA TGTGCCAGCAGCTCCCTCGTCCCTGGCTACACCTTC. Residues: CASSSLVPGYTF. The V call is TRBV5-8, the J call TRBJ1-2; D unresolved. Trimming cost V 3 bases and J 7 bases, with 10 bases left between them. In germline, CDR1 is SGHTS, CDR2 YDEGEE. The CDR3 loop spans 12 amino acids. Drawing the rest from reference TRBV5-8 and TRBJ1-2, the complete variable domain is EAGVTQSPTHLIKTRGQQATLRCSPISGHTSVYWYQQALGLGLQFLLWYDEGEERNRGNFPPRFSGRQFPNYSSELNVNALELEDSALYLCASSSLVPGYTFGSGTRLTVV.

This clone was recorded only once. The rearrangement joins TRBV9 to TRBJ2-1; D is ambiguous. The CDR3 is made up of 12 amino acids. Trimming pared 3 bases from V and 5 bases from J, leaving 6 bases between. Germline CDR1 is SGDLS and CDR2 is YYNGEE. The CDR3 DNA sequence: TGTGCCAGCAGCGCCCCTGACAATGAGCAGTTCTTC. Encoded protein: CASSAPDNEQFF.

The CDR3 DNA follows: TGCGCCAGCAGAGGGAAGGGGGGCACAGATACGCAGTATTTT. It encodes CASRGKGGTDTQYF. J is TRBJ2-3 and V is TRBV10-1; tentatively, D is TRBD1 (6 bases). Per germline, CDR1 WNHNN and CDR2 SYGVQD (reference sequence). V was trimmed by 6 bases and J by 1 base, leaving 11 bases between them. CDR3 length equals 14 residues.